This TCR beta chain was captured in a study of CD8 T cells in ankylosing spondylitis. Study findings and constraints: Peripheral blood held disease-linked clones only at relatively low frequency, and these were CD8+. The study identified a TCR beta motif of 7 or 8 highly homologous variants that appeared characteristic of ankylosing spondylitis blood. Matched ankylosing spondylitis synovial fluid reportedly showed significant enrichment of disease-linked clones.

The CDR3 contains 13 residues. In germline, CDR1 is LGHDT, CDR2 YNNKEL (reference sequence). V was clipped by 1 base and J by 6 bases; unmatched bases: 0. Remarks on this clonotype: Antigen unknown.

Quantitative 5'-RACE was performed with molecular barcodes, and it yielded the TCR beta libraries. TCRdb reprocessed the 5' RACE reads via MiXCR and lists one record per CDR3 protein. The table has a few hundred thousand distinct CDR3 sequences, about 22% seen once; the top ten hold less than 20%. Source material: blood, either unsorted or a sorted T cell fraction (not recorded which). The TCR was taken from a male donor with ankylosing spondylitis. The genes are TRBV3-1 and TRBJ1-5; 7 bases agree with TRBD1. The CDR3 DNA is TGTGCCAGCAGCCAAGGACAGGGTCAGCCCCAGCATTTT. Protein product: CASSQGQGQPQHF.